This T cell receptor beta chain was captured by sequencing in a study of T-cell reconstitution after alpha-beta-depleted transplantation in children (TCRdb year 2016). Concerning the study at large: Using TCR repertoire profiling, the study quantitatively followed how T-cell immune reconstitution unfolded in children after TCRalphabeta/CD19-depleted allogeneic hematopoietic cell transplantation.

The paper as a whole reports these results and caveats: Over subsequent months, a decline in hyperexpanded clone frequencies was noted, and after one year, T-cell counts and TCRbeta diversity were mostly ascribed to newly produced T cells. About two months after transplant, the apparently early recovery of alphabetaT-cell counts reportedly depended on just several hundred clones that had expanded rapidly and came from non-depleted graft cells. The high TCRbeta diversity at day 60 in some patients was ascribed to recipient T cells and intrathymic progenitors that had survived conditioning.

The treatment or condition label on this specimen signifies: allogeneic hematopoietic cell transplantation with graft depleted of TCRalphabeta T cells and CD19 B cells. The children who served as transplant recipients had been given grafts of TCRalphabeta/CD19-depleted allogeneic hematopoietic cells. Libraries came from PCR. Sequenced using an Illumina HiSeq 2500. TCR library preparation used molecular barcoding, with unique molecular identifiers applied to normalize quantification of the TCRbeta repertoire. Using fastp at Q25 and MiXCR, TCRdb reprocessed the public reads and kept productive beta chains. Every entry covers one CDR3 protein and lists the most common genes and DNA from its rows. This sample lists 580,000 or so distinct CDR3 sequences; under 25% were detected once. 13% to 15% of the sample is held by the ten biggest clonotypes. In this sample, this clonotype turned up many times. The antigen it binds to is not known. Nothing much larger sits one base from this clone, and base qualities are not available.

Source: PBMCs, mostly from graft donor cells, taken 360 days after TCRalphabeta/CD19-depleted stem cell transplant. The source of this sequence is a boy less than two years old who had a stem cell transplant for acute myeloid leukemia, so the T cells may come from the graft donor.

The sequence in DNA is TGTGCCAGCAGCCTTGCCGGGACTAGCGCTCTCTCCTACAATGAGCAGTTCTTC. This codes for CASSLAGTSALSYNEQFF. This chain joins TRBV3-1 to TRBJ2-1; 10 bases in between match TRBD2. The germline V gene encodes CDR1 LGHDT and CDR2 YNNKEL (reference sequence). The germline V and J ends show losses of 4 bases and 0 bases respectively, and no gene match explains 9 bases of the junction. Including the terminal cysteine and phenylalanine, the CDR3 comprises 18 residues. The read is trimmed to its CDR3 DNA, 54 bases read in frame from base 1.